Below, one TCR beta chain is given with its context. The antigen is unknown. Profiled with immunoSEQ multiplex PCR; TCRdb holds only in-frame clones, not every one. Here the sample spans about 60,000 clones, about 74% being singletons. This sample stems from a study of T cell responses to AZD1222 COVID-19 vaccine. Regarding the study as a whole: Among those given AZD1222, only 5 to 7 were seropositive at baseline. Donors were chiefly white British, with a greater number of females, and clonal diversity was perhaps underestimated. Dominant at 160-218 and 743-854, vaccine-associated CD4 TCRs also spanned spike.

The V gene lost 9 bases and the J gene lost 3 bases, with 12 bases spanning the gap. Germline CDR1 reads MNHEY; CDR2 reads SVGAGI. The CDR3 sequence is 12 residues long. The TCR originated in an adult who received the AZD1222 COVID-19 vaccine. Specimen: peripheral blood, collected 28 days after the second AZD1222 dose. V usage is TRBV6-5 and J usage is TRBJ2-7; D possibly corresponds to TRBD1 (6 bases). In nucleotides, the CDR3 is TGTGCCAGTAGGGACAATAACTACGAGCAGTACTTC. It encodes CASRDNNYEQYF.